One and the same sample provided the 20 T cell receptor beta chains below, sequenced in a study of molecular identifiers for immune sequencing clone quantification. TCRdb reanalysed the PCR reads using MiXCR and keeps one entry per CDR3 protein. The sample shows about 630,000 distinct CDR3 sequences, roughly 25% of them seen only once. The sequenced sample consisted of naive CD8+ T cells from blood, with Jurkat cell RNA spiked in. Stated subset: FACS-sorted CD8+CD4-CCR7+CD45RA+ naive T cells. These receptors were taken from a human donor in good health. Some libraries in this study had Jurkat cell RNA spiked in.

In its sample, this clonotype was seen a few times. The chain carries TRBV5-1 and TRBJ2-7, with D possibly TRBD1 on 6 matching bases. Trimming left V 2 bases short and J 1 base short, with 16 bases between. The CDR3 length is 16 residues. Germline V lookup: CDR1 SGHRS, CDR2 YFSETQ. The DNA of the CDR3 is TGCGCCAGCAGCTTTTTAGGGGGAAATTATTCCTACGAGCAGTACTTC. Its protein product is CASSFLGGNYSYEQYF. The variable domain in full, completed from reference TRBV5-1 and TRBJ2-7, reads KAGVTQTPRYLIKTRGQQVTLSCSPISGHRSVSWYQQTPGQGLQFLFEYFSETQRNKGNFPGRFSGRQFSNSRSEMNVSTLELGDSALYLCASSFLGGNYSYEQYFGPGTRLTVT.

The rearrangement links TRBV15 to TRBJ2-3, with D possibly TRBD1 on 5 matching bases. Deletions cut 4 bases from V and 7 bases from J, with 21 bases between. This CDR3 contains 16 residues. Per germline, CDR1 LNHNV and CDR2 YYDKDF (reference sequence). CDR3 DNA sequence: TGTGCCACCAGCAACTCCCTTTTAGGGGCGTTGAATACGCAGTATTTT. This gives the protein CATSNSLLGALNTQYF.

Only a few counts were recorded for this clonotype. This chain connects TRBV11-2 to TRBJ2-7; D perhaps matches TRBD1 (6 bases). The V gene lost 4 bases and the J gene lost 2 bases, with 15 bases spanning the gap. The V gene's germline CDR1 is SGHAT and CDR2 FQNNGV. The CDR3 spans 15 residues. The CDR3 bases are TGTGCCAGCAGCTCAGAGTTGGACAGTCCCTACGAGCAGTACTTC. This encodes CASSSELDSPYEQYF. Based on the CDR3 plus reference TRBV11-2 and TRBJ2-7, the full variable domain is EAGVAQSPRYKIIEKRQSVAFWCNPISGHATLYWYQQILGQGPKLLIQFQNNGVVDDSQLPKDRFSAERLKGVDSTLKIQPAKLEDSAVYLCASSSELDSPYEQYFGPGTRLTVT.

A note on this clonotype: A much larger clone differs from this one at a single base, so this may be a read error. The chain has TRBV5-3 and TRBJ2-3; D is possibly TRBD1 or TRBD2 (6 bases each). TRBV5-3 is labeled an ORF, and its function is uncertain. The CDR3 is 15 amino acids. Here the CDR3 reads CASSFRGESTDPQYF. DNA of the CDR3: TGTGCCAGCAGCTTTAGGGGGGAGAGCACAGATCCGCAGTATTTT.

This clonotype was recorded many times. This rearrangement joins TRBV27 to TRBJ2-3, with D hard to call. Germline CDR1 is MNHEY and CDR2 is SMNVEV (reference sequence). The CDR3 consists of 15 residues. V was trimmed by 0 bases and J by 5 bases, leaving 12 bases between them. CDR3 sequence (DNA): TGTGCCAGCAGTTTATCATCCGGCCCTCTAGATACGCAGTATTTT. It yields the protein CASSLSSGPLDTQYF.

A few counts support this clonotype. The rearrangement uses TRBV12-3 or TRBV12-4 and TRBJ2-3; TRBD1 aligns across 8 bases. The CDR3 consists of 14 residues. V was pared by 7 bases and J by 7 bases, with 10 bases of the junction left unmatched. CDR3 sequence: CASTPTGAVNTQYF. The CDR3 bases are TGTGCCAGCACCCCGACAGGGGCAGTAAATACGCAGTATTTT.

In its sample, this clonotype was seen a few times. The chain couples TRBV27 to TRBJ1-2, with TRBD1 matching 7 bases. J was trimmed by 7 bases and V by 3 bases; bases with no gene match: 5. Germline lookup yields CDR1 MNHEY and CDR2 SMNVEV (reference sequence). The CDR3 is 13 amino acids. CDR3: CASSFQGGGGYTF. In DNA, the CDR3 is TGTGCCAGCAGTTTTCAGGGGGGAGGTGGCTACACCTTC.

The rearrangement uses TRBV3-1 and TRBJ2-5; TRBD1 matches 9 bases. Germline values: CDR1 LGHDT, CDR2 YNNKEL (reference sequence). V lost 2 bases and J lost 2; bases outside the gene matches: 9. CDR3 length: 17 amino acids. The CDR3 loop reads CASSQLTGGPPQETQYF. As DNA, the CDR3 is TGTGCCAGCAGCCAATTAACAGGGGGCCCACCTCAAGAGACCCAGTACTTC.

As to this clonotype: A much bigger clone sits one base away, suggesting this may be a read error. Here the CDR3 omits its conserved ending phenylalanine or tryptophan, so a read error is the likely source. The chain uses TRBV6-5 and TRBJ2-2; D is ambiguous. The germline gives CDR1 MNHEY, CDR2 SVGAGI. CDR3 length equals 14 residues. V gave up 4 bases and J gave up 0 bases, with 6 bases separating them. The CDR3 is CASSFYSNTGELFY. The CDR3, as DNA: TGTGCCAGCAGTTTCTACTCGAACACCGGGGAGCTGTTTTAT.

The chain has TRBV6-2 or TRBV6-3 and TRBJ2-7; TRBD2 might be the D (5 bases). This CDR3 comprises 15 residues. The germline V and J ends were trimmed by 4 bases and 1 base, with 14 bases remaining between them. Germline V gene data show CDR1 as MNHEY and CDR2 as SVGEGT. The CDR3 protein is CASSSVASPSYEQYF. CDR3 coding DNA: TGTGCCAGCAGTTCGGTAGCGTCGCCTTCCTACGAGCAGTACTTC.

This clonotype was counted at least ten times. The chain carries TRBV7-7 and TRBJ2-5; 7 bases agree with TRBD1. CDR1 SSHAT and CDR2 FNYEAQ come from the germline V gene (reference sequence). Trimming at V came to 5 bases and at J to 2 bases, leaving 5 bases not matched to a gene. The CDR3 loop spans 14 amino acids. The CDR3 loop reads CASSPDRIQETQYF. The CDR3 bases are TGTGCCAGCAGCCCGGACAGGATTCAAGAGACCCAGTACTTC. The variable domain in full, with the rest retrieved from reference TRBV7-7 and TRBJ2-5, is GAGVSQSPRYKVTKRGQDVTLRCDPISSHATLYWYQQALGQGPEFLTYFNYEAQPDKSGLPSDRFSAERPEGSISTLTIQRTEQRDSAMYRCASSPDRIQETQYFGPGTRLLVL.

This clonotype occurred a few times. The rearrangement joins TRBV19 to TRBJ2-6; tentatively, D is TRBD1 (6 bases). The CDR3 has 17 residues. Germline assignment: CDR1 LNHDA and CDR2 SQIVND (reference sequence). V gave up 1 base and J gave up 0 bases, with 10 bases separating them. The CDR3 is CASSIGAGASGANVLTF. The CDR3 DNA follows: TGTGCCAGTAGTATAGGTGCAGGGGCCTCTGGGGCCAACGTCCTGACTTTC.

In its sample, this clonotype was seen many times. The genes are TRBV18 and TRBJ2-5, with 11 bases that match TRBD2. Trimming at V came to 5 bases and at J to 2 bases, leaving 4 bases not matched to a gene. Germline values: CDR1 KGHSH, CDR2 LQKENI. This CDR3 region has 15 residues. The CDR3 DNA sequence: TGTGCCAGCTCAGGACTAGCGGGTTTACAAGAGACCCAGTACTTC. It encodes CASSGLAGLQETQYF.

The chain is built from TRBV9 and TRBJ2-2, with a weak D call TRBD1 (7 bases). V dropped 5 bases and J dropped 2 bases, with 25 bases sitting between them. Per the germline V gene, CDR1 is SGDLS and CDR2 is YYNGEE. The CDR3 consists of 19 residues. CDR3 sequence: CASRETGTEPLLNTGELFF. In DNA, the CDR3 is TGTGCCAGCAGGGAGACAGGGACTGAACCACTATTAAACACCGGGGAGCTGTTTTTT.

This clonotype showed up just a few times. The chain carries TRBV20-1 and TRBJ1-1, with 8 bases aligning to TRBD1. V dropped 0 bases and J dropped 4; count of bases not matched to a gene: 4. The germline V gene has CDR1 DFQATT and CDR2 SNEGSKA (reference sequence). The CDR3 is 14 residues long. In nucleotides, the CDR3 is TGCAGTGCTAGAGATCTCGACAGGGGCACTGAAGCTTTCTTT. This sequence encodes CSARDLDRGTEAFF.

The chain is built from TRBV6-5 and TRBJ2-1; 13 nucleotides line up with TRBD2. The germline V gene encodes CDR1 MNHEY and CDR2 SVGAGI. Trimming cost V 5 bases and J 6 bases; bases outside gene matches: 4. The CDR3 sequence is 15 residues long. The CDR3 coding sequence is TGTGCCAGCAGTCCGACTAGCGGGAGGTCCAATGAGCAGTTCTTC. Its protein product is CASSPTSGRSNEQFF.

In this sample, this clonotype turned up many times. The V and J genes are TRBV5-1 and TRBJ2-7, with D possibly matching TRBD2 (6 bases). This CDR3 spans 15 amino acids. CDR1 and CDR2 from the germline V gene are SGHRS and YFSETQ. Trimming removed 2 bases from V and 2 bases from J, with 14 bases in between. This CDR3 is CASSFALAATYEQYF. The DNA for the CDR3 is TGCGCCAGCAGCTTCGCGTTAGCGGCTACCTACGAGCAGTACTTC.

J is TRBJ2-7 and V is TRBV19, with TRBD2 matching 7 bases. The CDR3 consists of 14 residues. Looked up from germline, CDR1 is LNHDA and CDR2 is SQIVND (reference sequence). V lost 5 bases to trimming and J lost 1 base; unmatched junction nucleotides: 5. CDR3 bases: TGTGCCAGTAGTGTGACTAGCTGGTCCTACGAGCAGTACTTC. This encodes CASSVTSWSYEQYF.

This clonotype was recorded a few times. The chain joins TRBV4-1 to TRBJ2-5, with a tentative D call TRBD1 (8 bases). This CDR3 has 16 residues. Looked up from germline, CDR1 is MGHRA and CDR2 is YSYEKL. The V gene lost 0 bases and the J gene lost 7 bases, with 18 bases spanning the gap. This chain's CDR3 is CASSQDAGDRIGTQYF. The CDR3 DNA is TGCGCCAGCAGCCAAGATGCGGGGGACAGGATCGGGACCCAGTACTTC.

At least ten counts were recorded for this clonotype. The gene calls are TRBV28 and TRBJ1-1; 9 nucleotides match TRBD1. Germline-derived CDR1 and CDR2 are MDHEN and SYDVKM. V gave up 3 bases and J gave up 3 bases; unmatched junction bases: 5. The CDR3 totals 15 residues. As DNA, the CDR3 is TGTGCCAGCAGTTTTACAGGGGGCGCAGACACTGAAGCTTTCTTT. Translated: CASSFTGGADTEAFF.